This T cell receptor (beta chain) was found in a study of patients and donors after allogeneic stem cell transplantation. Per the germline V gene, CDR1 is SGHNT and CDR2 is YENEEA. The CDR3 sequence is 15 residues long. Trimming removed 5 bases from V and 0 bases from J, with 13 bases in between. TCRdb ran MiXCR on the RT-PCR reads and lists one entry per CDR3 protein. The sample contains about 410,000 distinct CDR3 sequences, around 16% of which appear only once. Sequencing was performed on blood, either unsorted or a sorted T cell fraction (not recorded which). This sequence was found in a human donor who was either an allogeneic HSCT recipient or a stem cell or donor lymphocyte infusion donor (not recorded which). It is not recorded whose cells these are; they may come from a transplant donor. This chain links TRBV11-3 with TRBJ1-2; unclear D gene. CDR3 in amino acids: CASSHISEANYGYTF. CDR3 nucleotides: TGTGCCAGCAGCCATATAAGTGAAGCTAACTATGGCTACACCTTC.